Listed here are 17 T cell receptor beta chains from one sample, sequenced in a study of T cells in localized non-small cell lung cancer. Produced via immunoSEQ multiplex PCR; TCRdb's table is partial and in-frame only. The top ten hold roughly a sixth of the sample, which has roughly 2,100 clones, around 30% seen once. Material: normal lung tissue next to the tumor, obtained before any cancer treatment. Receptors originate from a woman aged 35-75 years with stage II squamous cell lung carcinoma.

The CDR3 is CASRPQWVSNYGYTF. The CDR3 DNA sequence: TGTGCCAGCAGACCCCAATGGGTCTCTAACTATGGCTACACCTTC. J is TRBJ1-2 and V is TRBV6-8; no firm D call. CDR1 MNHGY and CDR2 SAAAGT come from the germline V gene. This CDR3 has 15 amino acids. V lost 6 bases and J lost 0, with 14 bases in between.

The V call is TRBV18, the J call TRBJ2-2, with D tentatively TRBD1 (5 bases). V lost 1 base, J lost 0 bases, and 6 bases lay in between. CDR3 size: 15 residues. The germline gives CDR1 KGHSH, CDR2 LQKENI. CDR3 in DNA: TGTGCCAGCTCACCACTGGACACGAACACCGGGGAGCTGTTTTTT. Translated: CASSPLDTNTGELFF.

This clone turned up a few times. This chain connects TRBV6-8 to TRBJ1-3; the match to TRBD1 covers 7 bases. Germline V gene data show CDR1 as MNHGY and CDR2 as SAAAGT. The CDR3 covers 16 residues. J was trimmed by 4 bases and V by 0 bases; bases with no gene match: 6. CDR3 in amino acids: CASSYSNTGDGNTIYF. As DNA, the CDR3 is TGTGCCAGCAGTTACTCTAATACAGGGGACGGAAACACCATATATTTT.

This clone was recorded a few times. CDR3 region: CASSYTGLYEQYF. As DNA, the CDR3 is TGCGCCAGCAGCTACACGGGACTCTACGAGCAGTACTTC. The V call is TRBV23-1, the J call TRBJ2-7; D may be TRBD2 (6 bases). TRBV23-1 is flagged as an ORF with uncertain function. CDR3 length: 13 amino acids. V was cut by 6 bases and J by 3 bases, with 12 bases left in between.

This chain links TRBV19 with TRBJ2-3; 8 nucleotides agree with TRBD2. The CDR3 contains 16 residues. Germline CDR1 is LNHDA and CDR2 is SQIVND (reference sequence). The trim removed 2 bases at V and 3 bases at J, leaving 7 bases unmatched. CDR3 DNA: TGTGCCAGTAGTATACGACGGGGGGGCAGTACAGATACGCAGTATTTT. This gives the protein CASSIRRGGSTDTQYF.

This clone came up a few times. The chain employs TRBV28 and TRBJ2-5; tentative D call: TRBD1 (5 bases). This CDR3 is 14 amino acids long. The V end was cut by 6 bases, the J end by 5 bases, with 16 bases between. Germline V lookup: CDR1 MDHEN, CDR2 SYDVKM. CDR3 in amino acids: CASRSQGIRETQYF. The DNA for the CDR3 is TGTGCCAGCAGGTCCCAGGGAATCCGGGAGACCCAGTACTTC. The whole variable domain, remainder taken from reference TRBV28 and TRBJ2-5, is DVKVTQSSRYLVKRTGEKVFLECVQDMDHENMFWYRQDPGLGLRLIYFSYDVKMKEKGDIPEGYSVSREKKERFSLILESASTNQTSMYLCASRSQGIRETQYFGPGTRLLVL.

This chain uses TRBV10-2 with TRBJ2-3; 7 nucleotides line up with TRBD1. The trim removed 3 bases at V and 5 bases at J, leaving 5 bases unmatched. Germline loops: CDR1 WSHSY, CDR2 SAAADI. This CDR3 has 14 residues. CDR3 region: CASSDEGAGDTQYF. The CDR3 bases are TGCGCCAGCAGTGACGAGGGGGCAGGAGATACGCAGTATTTT.

The CDR3 sequence: CASSLTGESQPQHF. The CDR3 DNA is TGTGCCAGCTCCCTGACAGGGGAAAGTCAGCCCCAGCATTTT. The chain combines TRBV18 with TRBJ1-5; 8 bases align to TRBD1. CDR3 length: 14 amino acids. Trimming at V came to 6 bases and at J to 6 bases, leaving 7 bases not matched to a gene. Germline V gives CDR1 KGHSH, CDR2 LQKENI.

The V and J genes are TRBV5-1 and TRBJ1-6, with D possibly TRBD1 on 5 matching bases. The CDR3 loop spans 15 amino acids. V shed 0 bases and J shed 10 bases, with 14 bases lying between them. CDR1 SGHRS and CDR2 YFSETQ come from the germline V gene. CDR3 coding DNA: TGCGCCAGCAGCTTGGTGCAGGGCGGTAACTCACCCCTCCACTTT. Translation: CASSLVQGGNSPLHF.

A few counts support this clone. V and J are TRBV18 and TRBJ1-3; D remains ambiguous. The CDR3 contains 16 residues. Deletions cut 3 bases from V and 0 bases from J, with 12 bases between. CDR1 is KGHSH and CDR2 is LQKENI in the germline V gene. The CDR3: CASSPRQQNSGNTIYF. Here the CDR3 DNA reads TGTGCCAGCTCACCTCGGCAGCAGAACTCTGGAAACACCATATATTTT.

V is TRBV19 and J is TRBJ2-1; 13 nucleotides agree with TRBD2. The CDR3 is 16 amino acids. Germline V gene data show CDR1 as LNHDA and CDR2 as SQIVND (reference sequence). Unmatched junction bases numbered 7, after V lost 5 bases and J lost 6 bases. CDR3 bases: TGTGCCAGTAGTTCGACTAGCGGGAGGTTTGGCAATGAGCAGTTCTTC. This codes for CASSSTSGRFGNEQFF.

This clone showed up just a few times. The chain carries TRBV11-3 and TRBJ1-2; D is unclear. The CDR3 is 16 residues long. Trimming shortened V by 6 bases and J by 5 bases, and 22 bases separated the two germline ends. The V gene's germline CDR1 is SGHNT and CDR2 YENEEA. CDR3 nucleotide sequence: TGTGCCAGCAGTTCCTCGGGCGGGCAGGCGGGATATGGCTACACCTTC. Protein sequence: CASSSSGGQAGYGYTF.

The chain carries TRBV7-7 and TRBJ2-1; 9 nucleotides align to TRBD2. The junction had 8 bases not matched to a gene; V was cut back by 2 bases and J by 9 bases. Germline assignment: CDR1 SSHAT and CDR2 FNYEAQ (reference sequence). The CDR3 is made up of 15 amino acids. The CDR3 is CASSLFAGGPSEQFF. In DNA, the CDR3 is TGTGCCAGCAGCTTATTCGCGGGAGGGCCTAGTGAGCAGTTCTTC.

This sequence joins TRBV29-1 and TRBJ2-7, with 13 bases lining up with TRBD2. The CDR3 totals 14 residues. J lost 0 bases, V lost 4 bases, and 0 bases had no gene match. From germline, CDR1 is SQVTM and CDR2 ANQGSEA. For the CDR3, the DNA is TGCAGCGTTGGGACTAGCGGGAGCTCCTACGAGCAGTACTTC. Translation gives CSVGTSGSSYEQYF.

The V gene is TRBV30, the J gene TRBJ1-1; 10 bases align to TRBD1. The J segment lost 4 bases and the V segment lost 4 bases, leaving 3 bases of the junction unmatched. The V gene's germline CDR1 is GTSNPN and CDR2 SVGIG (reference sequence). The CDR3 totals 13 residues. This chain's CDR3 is CAWIRTGGTEAFF. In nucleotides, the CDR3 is TGTGCCTGGATTAGGACAGGGGGCACTGAAGCTTTCTTT.

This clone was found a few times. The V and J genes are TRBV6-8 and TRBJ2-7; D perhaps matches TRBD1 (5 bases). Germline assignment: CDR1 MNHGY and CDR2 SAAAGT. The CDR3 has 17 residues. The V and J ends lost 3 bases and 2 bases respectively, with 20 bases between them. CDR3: CASSYQPETEVAYEQYF. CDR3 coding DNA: TGTGCCAGCAGTTATCAACCCGAGACAGAAGTGGCCTACGAGCAGTACTTC.

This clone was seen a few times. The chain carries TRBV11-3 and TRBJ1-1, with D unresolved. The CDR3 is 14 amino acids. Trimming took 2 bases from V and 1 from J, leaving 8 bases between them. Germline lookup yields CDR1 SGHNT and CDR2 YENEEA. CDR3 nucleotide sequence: TGTGCCAGCAGCTTACCGGGAGGGAACACTGAAGCTTTCTTT. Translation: CASSLPGGNTEAFF.